The 32 T cell receptor beta chains below come from one sample, sequenced in a study of B cell selection in AIRE deficiency. Produced via immunoSEQ multiplex PCR; TCRdb's table is partial and in-frame only. The table includes roughly 25,000 clones, approximately 96% detected once. Sorting defined conventional CD4 T cells as CD4+CD127+. The sample comprised CD4+CD127+ conventional T cells sorted from PBMCs. These receptors were obtained from a human donor in good health.

The rearrangement uses TRBV5-8 and TRBJ2-5; 7 bases are shared with TRBD2. The CDR3 sequence is 15 residues long. V shed 5 bases, J shed 5 bases, and the junction held 12 bases outside the gene matches. Germline V lookup: CDR1 SGHTS, CDR2 YDEGEE. The CDR3 spells CASRNRLALGETQYF. DNA of the CDR3: TGTGCCAGCAGAAACCGACTAGCTCTTGGTGAGACCCAGTACTTC.

The V and J genes are TRBV7-9 and TRBJ2-2; a possible D gene is TRBD1 (6 bases). This CDR3 is 15 amino acids long. V gave up 4 bases and J gave up 6 bases, with 15 bases separating them. Germline lookup yields CDR1 SEHNR and CDR2 FQNEAQ (reference sequence). The CDR3 DNA follows: TGTGCCAGCAGCTCGACCACCAGGGGTCCCGGGGAGCTGTTTTTT. Translated: CASSSTTRGPGELFF.

This clone was seen just once. The V call is TRBV2, the J call TRBJ2-1; D tentatively fits TRBD1 or TRBD2 (5 bases each). V shed 8 bases and J shed 12 bases, with 11 bases lying between them. This CDR3 region has 10 residues. Germline loops: CDR1 SNHLY, CDR2 FYNNEI. CDR3: CASGGNGQFF. The CDR3 DNA follows: TGTGCCAGCGGGGGAAACGGGCAGTTCTTC. The full variable domain, its missing parts supplied by reference TRBV2 and TRBJ2-1, is EPEVTQTPSHQVTQMGQEVILRCVPISNHLYFYWYRQILGQKVEFLVSFYNNEISEKSEIFDDQFSVERPDGSNFTLKIRSTKLEDSAMYFCASGGNGQFFGPGTRLTVL.

This clone appeared a single time. The chain uses TRBV27 and TRBJ1-5; D is uncertain. Trimming removed 9 bases at V and 0 bases at J, with 6 bases between. The CDR3 extends over 12 amino acids. Germline V lookup: CDR1 MNHEY, CDR2 SMNVEV (reference sequence). The CDR3 DNA is TGTGCCAGAAACACTAGCAATCAGCCCCAGCATTTT. Its protein product is CARNTSNQPQHF.

The gene calls are TRBV30 and TRBJ2-1; a weak D match, TRBD2 (5 bases). V shed 6 bases and J shed 4 bases, with 16 bases lying between them. The germline CDR1 and CDR2 sequences are GTSNPN and SVGIG (reference sequence). This CDR3 is 14 amino acids long. CDR3 sequence reads: CACPAGNFYNEQFF. In nucleotides, the CDR3 is TGTGCCTGCCCCGCCGGGAATTTTTACAATGAGCAGTTCTTC. Filled out from reference TRBV30 and TRBJ2-1, the complete variable domain reads SQTIHQWPATLVQPVGSPLSLECTVEGTSNPNLYWYRQAAGRGLQLLFYSVGIGQISSEVPQNLSASRPQDRQFILSSKKLLLSDSGFYLCACPAGNFYNEQFFGPGTRLTVL.

The J gene is TRBJ1-1, the V gene TRBV5-1, with 7 bases that match TRBD1. The V segment lost 0 bases and the J segment 1 base; nucleotides outside the gene matches: 9. The CDR3 has 17 amino acids. Germline assignment: CDR1 SGHRS and CDR2 YFSETQ. The CDR3 DNA is TGCGCCAGCAGCTTGGGGGCACAGGGGACGGCGAACACTGAAGCTTTCTTT. Translation gives CASSLGAQGTANTEAFF.

The chain joins TRBV21-1 to TRBJ1-5; the table gives TRBD1 as D, unverified against the DNA. TRBV21-1 is a pseudogene segment. CDR3 length: 16 residues. The CDR3 is CASSKARVRSNQPQHF. The CDR3 coding sequence is TGTGCCAGCAGCAAAGCCAGGGTTCGGAGCAATCAGCCCCAGCATTTT.

The chain links TRBV27 to TRBJ2-1; 11 bases map to TRBD1. Trimming took 7 bases from V and 5 from J; bases not matched to a gene: 16. The length of the CDR3 is 18 residues. CDR1 MNHEY and CDR2 SMNVEV come from the germline V gene (reference sequence). CDR3 in DNA: TGTGCCAGCAAACCAGGACAGGGGGCTCCACTGGGGGACAATGAGCAGTTCTTC. Protein sequence: CASKPGQGAPLGDNEQFF.

The chain has TRBV5-1 and TRBJ2-5; the match to TRBD1 covers 8 bases. Germline V CDR1 and CDR2: SGHRS, YFSETQ. J lost 4 bases, V lost 0 bases, and 2 bases had no gene match. The CDR3 spans 14 residues. Written as DNA, the CDR3 is TGCGCCAGCAGCTTGGGCAGGGGGCGAGAGACCCAGTACTTC. It encodes CASSLGRGRETQYF.

There are a few counts of this clone. The CDR3 loop is CASSSHLTEGGYTF. Here the CDR3 DNA reads TGTGCCAGCAGCTCTCATTTGACGGAAGGTGGCTACACCTTC. This chain joins TRBV7-9 and TRBJ1-2; no definite D call. The CDR3 totals 14 residues. Germline V gene sequence: CDR1 SEHNR, CDR2 FQNEAQ (reference sequence). The ends were cut back, 4 bases at V and 7 bases at J, with 16 bases in the middle.

The chain couples TRBV7-8 to TRBJ1-2; 7 bases line up with TRBD1. The CDR3 covers 15 residues. V shed 2 bases, J shed 4 bases, and the junction held 7 bases outside the gene matches. CDR1 SGHVS and CDR2 FQNEAQ come from the germline V gene. CDR3 in amino acids: CASSLRRGGLYGYTF. The CDR3 DNA sequence: TGTGCCAGCAGCTTACGGAGAGGGGGCCTCTATGGCTACACCTTC.

This chain uses TRBV28 with TRBJ1-2, with D uncertain. Trimming left V 0 bases short and J 8 bases short, with 10 bases between. CDR1 MDHEN and CDR2 SYDVKM come from the germline V gene. This CDR3 has 13 amino acids. The CDR3 sequence is CASSLWGGDGYTF. The CDR3 bases are TGTGCCAGCAGTTTATGGGGAGGAGACGGCTACACCTTC.

The chain employs TRBV6-5 and TRBJ1-5; 7 bases are a match to TRBD1. J lost 2 bases, V lost 5 bases, and 3 bases had no gene match. Germline V gene data show CDR1 as MNHEY and CDR2 as SVGAGI. CDR3 length: 14 amino acids. The CDR3 protein is CASSEGAGNQPQHF. The CDR3 DNA follows: TGTGCCAGCAGTGAGGGGGCCGGCAATCAGCCCCAGCATTTT.

The chain is built from TRBV7-8 and TRBJ2-5, with a possible D match to TRBD2 (5 bases). The V gene's germline CDR1 is SGHVS and CDR2 FQNEAQ. With 8 bases removed from V and 4 bases from J, the gap between germline ends came to 17 bases. The CDR3 covers 14 residues. The CDR3 DNA reads TGTGCCAGCCGGAGGAGGAGCTCCCCAGAGACCCAGTACTTC. Its protein is CASRRRSSPETQYF.

V and J are TRBV7-7 and TRBJ2-2, with no clear D. CDR1 and CDR2 from the germline V gene are SSHAT and FNYEAQ (reference sequence). Trimming left V 5 bases short and J 2 bases short, with 9 bases between. This CDR3 is 14 amino acids long. The CDR3, as DNA: TGTGCCAGCAGCCCCGGTTCCAACACCGGGGAGCTGTTTTTT. As protein: CASSPGSNTGELFF.

The chain carries TRBV5-5 and TRBJ1-4; D possibly corresponds to TRBD1 (5 bases). Germline values: CDR1 SGHKS, CDR2 YYEKEE (reference sequence). V was pared by 0 bases and J by 1 base, with 7 bases between. The CDR3 consists of 15 residues. In nucleotides, the CDR3 is TGTGCCAGCAGCTTGGCCACAGGAACTAATGAAAAACTGTTTTTT. Its translation: CASSLATGTNEKLFF.

The rearrangement links TRBV9 to TRBJ2-3, with TRBD2 matching over 12 bases. The CDR3 runs 16 residues. With 2 bases clipped from V and 5 bases from J, the junction kept 6 bases outside the gene matches. The germline CDR1 and CDR2 sequences are SGDLS and YYNGEE. The CDR3, as DNA: TGTGCCAGCAGCGTCAGGACTAGCGGGACGGGAGATACGCAGTATTTT. It is translated as CASSVRTSGTGDTQYF.

The chain has TRBV18 and TRBJ2-7; 10 bases align to TRBD2. Trimming took 2 bases from V and 5 from J; bases not matched to a gene: 12. CDR1 is KGHSH, CDR2 LQKENI, per germline. This CDR3 region has 17 residues. CDR3 residues: CASSPALLAGDQHEQYF. In DNA, the CDR3 is TGTGCCAGCTCACCAGCTCTCCTAGCGGGAGATCAGCACGAGCAGTACTTC.

The chain combines TRBV9 with TRBJ2-7; D perhaps matches TRBD2 (6 bases). Germline CDR1 is SGDLS and CDR2 is YYNGEE. The CDR3 is 15 amino acids. The germline V and J ends were trimmed by 4 bases and 3 bases, with 17 bases remaining between them. The CDR3 sequence is CASSLSTGVGYEQYF. The CDR3 DNA is TGTGCCAGCAGCCTTAGCACGGGAGTGGGCTACGAGCAGTACTTC.

The J gene is TRBJ1-4, the V gene TRBV9; D is unclear. The CDR3 covers 14 residues. Germline CDR1 SGDLS, CDR2 YYNGEE. Trimming cost V 0 bases and J 8 bases, with 11 bases left between them. The CDR3 DNA is TGTGCCAGCAGCGTAGGATTCGGAGGGGAAAAACTGTTTTTT. Protein: CASSVGFGGEKLFF.

The V call is TRBV5-8, the J call TRBJ2-7; 11 bases agree with TRBD1. V trimming: 2 bases; J trimming: 2 bases; junction bases outside the gene matches: 3. This CDR3 contains 15 residues. Germline values: CDR1 SGHTS, CDR2 YDEGEE. As DNA, the CDR3 is TGTGCCAGCAGCTTCGCGGGACAGGGGGCCTACGAGCAGTACTTC. Amino acids: CASSFAGQGAYEQYF.

The CDR3 DNA sequence: TGTGCCACCTTACCACAGGGGTGGGGAATGAACACTGAAGCTTTCTTT. Its translation: CATLPQGWGMNTEAFF. This chain connects TRBV27 to TRBJ1-1; 7 bases match TRBD1. The CDR3 is made up of 16 amino acids. Trimming took 10 bases from V and 0 from J; bases not matched to a gene: 14. Germline V gene lookup returns CDR1 MNHEY and CDR2 SMNVEV (reference sequence).

The chain couples TRBV7-2 to TRBJ2-5, with D perhaps TRBD1 or TRBD2 (5 bases each). Deletions cut 5 bases from V and 5 bases from J, with 12 bases between. Germline CDR1 reads SGHTA; CDR2 reads FQGNSA. The CDR3 totals 13 residues. The CDR3 spells CASSQGGGETQYF. DNA of the CDR3: TGTGCCAGCAGCCAGGGCGGCGGGGAGACCCAGTACTTC.

The chain couples TRBV2 to TRBJ2-1; D is tentatively TRBD1 or TRBD2 (5 bases each). V lost 5 bases and J 11 bases, leaving 13 bases between the germline ends. CDR3 length: 12 residues. In germline, CDR1 is SNHLY, CDR2 FYNNEI. CDR3 amino acids: CASSRSPGQQFF. The CDR3 region has the DNA TGTGCCAGCAGTAGATCTCCGGGACAGCAGTTCTTC.

The chain joins TRBV5-6 to TRBJ2-7; a possible D gene is TRBD2 (5 bases). The CDR3 length is 13 residues. Germline V gene data show CDR1 as SGHDT and CDR2 as YYEEEE. The V and J ends lost 3 bases and 6 bases respectively, with 13 bases between them. This chain's CDR3 is CASSWLDRGEQYF. Here the CDR3 DNA reads TGTGCCAGCAGCTGGCTTGATCGGGGCGAGCAGTACTTC.

This chain uses TRBV20-1 with TRBJ1-5; D not certain. V was shortened by 3 bases and J by 5 bases, with 5 bases between the two germline ends. CDR3 length equals 11 residues. From germline, CDR1 is DFQATT and CDR2 SNEGSKA (reference sequence). In DNA, the CDR3 is TGCAGTGCTAGCAACCATCAGCCCCAGCATTTT. It codes for CSASNHQPQHF.

This chain uses TRBV2 with TRBJ2-7; tentative D call: TRBD2 (6 bases). The CDR3 has 13 residues. V was clipped by 4 bases and J by 2 bases, with 9 bases between them. Germline CDR1 SNHLY, CDR2 FYNNEI. CDR3 protein: CASSVGGTYEQYF. The CDR3 region has the DNA TGTGCCAGCAGTGTAGGAGGGACCTACGAGCAGTACTTC.

Written as DNA, the CDR3 is TGTGCCAGCAGTTCGGGACAGTCCTACGAGCAGTACTTC. This codes for CASSSGQSYEQYF. The rearrangement uses TRBV28 and TRBJ2-7; 7 bases match TRBD1. With V trimmed by 4 bases and J by 1 base, 1 base remained unmatched. The germline gives CDR1 MDHEN, CDR2 SYDVKM. The CDR3 consists of 13 residues.

The sample holds one count of this clone. V is TRBV2 and J is TRBJ1-4; tentative D call: TRBD1 (6 bases). The CDR3 contains 13 residues. The V and J ends lost 7 bases and 7 bases respectively, with 13 bases between them. CDR1 and CDR2 (germline): SNHLY, FYNNEI. The CDR3 bases are TGTGCCAGCATGAGGGGGTCGGGTGAAAAACTGTTTTTT. It codes for CASMRGSGEKLFF.

The chain employs TRBV10-2 and TRBJ2-2, with 7 nucleotides matching TRBD2. The germline V gene has CDR1 WSHSY and CDR2 SAAADI. The CDR3 has 17 amino acids. After removal of 0 bases from V and 4 bases from J, the junction contained 8 bases not matched to a gene. Written as DNA, the CDR3 is TGCGCCAGCAGTGAGTCGGGTGCGGGAGATCGCACCGGGGAGCTGTTTTTT. It translates to CASSESGAGDRTGELFF.

The chain couples TRBV30 to TRBJ2-3; tentatively, D is TRBD1 or TRBD2 (5 bases each). In germline, CDR1 is GTSNPN, CDR2 SVGIG (reference sequence). Trimming pared 4 bases from V and 0 bases from J, leaving 11 bases between. The CDR3 spans 14 residues. The CDR3 sequence: CAWIPWGSTDTQYF. CDR3 nucleotides: TGTGCCTGGATCCCCTGGGGGAGCACAGATACGCAGTATTTT.

The chain links TRBV28 to TRBJ1-2, with 7 bases that match TRBD1. This CDR3 spans 12 amino acids. Trimming at V came to 8 bases and at J to 7 bases, leaving 7 bases not matched to a gene. In germline, CDR1 is MDHEN, CDR2 SYDVKM. The DNA for the CDR3 is TGTGCCAGCGGTGACAGGGCCCGTGGCTACACCTTC. Translated: CASGDRARGYTF.